What follows is one T cell receptor beta chain and its context. Its antigen is as yet unknown. This entry is derived from a study of cytomegalovirus exposure and HLA in healthy donors. Study in general: Most donors, around 81% of 398 genotyped, fell in the Caucasian-associated ancestry cluster. General study points: Rarity marked most TCR sequences, yet some public TCRs occurred in many donors. Some segments of the V type, notably TRBV6-2 and TRBV6-3, were excluded as indistinguishable. In vitro testing confirmed three CMV-associated chains as specific for CMV antigens.

Germline CDR1 reads MNHEY; CDR2 reads SMNVEV (reference sequence). The CDR3 length is 12 residues. V was trimmed by 7 bases and J by 10 bases, leaving 11 bases between them. With 60 Vbeta and 13 Jbeta primers, the PCR was carried out. TCRdb's copy holds only in-frame clones and misses some; the assay was immunoSEQ multiplex PCR. The sample yields more than 95,000 clones, 70% to 85% seen once. Source material: PBMCs. This rearrangement joins TRBV27 to TRBJ1-6; a weak D match, TRBD1 (5 bases). This sequence originates from a man aged 18-30 years in good health and CMV-seronegative. CDR3 amino acids: CASKKTGSPLHF. CDR3 nucleotides: TGTGCCAGCAAAAAAACAGGATCACCCCTCCACTTT.